Following are 30 T cell receptor beta chains from one sample sequenced in a study of regulatory T cells in long-lasting Graves disease. Arm-PCR of CDR3 regions with iRepertoire HTBI primers generated TCR beta libraries. TCRdb called the multiplex PCR reads again in MiXCR, with one record for every CDR3 protein. The table records about 540,000 distinct CDR3 sequences, roughly 14% of them present only once. As to time point: newly diagnosed GD, antithyroid drugs for less than 3 months. The TCR library used RNA extracted from PBMCs. The same data also went into a second study, on T cells in Graves' hyperthyroidism and ophthalmopathy.

Material: peripheral blood mononuclear cells (PBMCs), obtained at new diagnosis, from a patient treated with antithyroid drugs. All receptors derive from a man aged 25-40 years with Graves disease.

This clonotype was counted ten times or more. J is TRBJ2-3 and V is TRBV7-9, with 7 positions matching TRBD2. The CDR3 totals 15 residues. With V trimmed by 2 bases and J by 1 base, 3 bases remained unmatched. The V gene's germline CDR1 is SEHNR and CDR2 FQNEAQ (reference sequence). Here the CDR3 reads CASSLRSGGTDTQYF. CDR3 bases: TGTGCCAGCAGCTTAAGGAGCGGGGGCACAGATACGCAGTATTTT.

Ten or more counts support this clonotype. This chain uses TRBV7-3 with TRBJ1-1, with 8 nucleotides matching TRBD1. The CDR3 sequence is 13 residues long. The V and J ends lost 4 bases and 4 bases, in that order; junction bases with no gene match: 2. Germline V gene lookup returns CDR1 SGHTA and CDR2 FQGTGA. CDR3 coding DNA: TGTGCCAGCAGCTCTGACAGGGGCACTGAAGCTTTCTTT. Its protein is CASSSDRGTEAFF.

The chain joins TRBV15 to TRBJ2-7; 8 positions agree with TRBD1. The germline CDR1 and CDR2 sequences are LNHNV and YYDKDF (reference sequence). The V and J ends lost 3 bases and 3 bases, in that order; junction bases with no gene match: 1. The CDR3 runs 13 residues. This CDR3 reads CATSSDRGYEQYF. CDR3 in DNA: TGTGCCACCAGCAGCGACAGGGGCTACGAGCAGTACTTC.

The chain links TRBV6-1 to TRBJ1-5; 8 positions agree with TRBD1. Germline CDR1 and CDR2: MNHNS and SASEGT. The CDR3 has 15 residues. J lost 2 bases, V lost 4 bases, and 4 bases had no gene match. The chain's CDR3 is CASSAEDRGNQPQHF. Written as DNA, the CDR3 is TGTGCCAGCAGTGCTGAGGACAGGGGCAATCAGCCCCAGCATTTT.

This clonotype has a handful of counts. The rearrangement links TRBV29-1 to TRBJ2-3; no firm D call. The length of the CDR3 is 9 residues. Germline V gene sequence: CDR1 SQVTM, CDR2 ANQGSEA. V lost 7 bases to trimming and J lost 2 bases, with 1 base between them. The CDR3 DNA sequence: TGCAGCGCCACAGATACGCAGTATTTT. Residues: CSATDTQYF.

This clonotype has a handful of counts. The rearrangement uses TRBV20-1 and TRBJ2-7, with D perhaps assigned TRBD1 or TRBD2 (6 bases each). The CDR3 contains 13 residues. Germline values: CDR1 DFQATT, CDR2 SNEGSKA (reference sequence). The V end lost 6 bases, the J end lost 0 bases, and 12 bases lay between the germline ends. In DNA, the CDR3 is TGCAGTGCCCTGGGGGGCAACTCCTACGAGCAGTACTTC. It yields the protein CSALGGNSYEQYF.

This chain uses TRBV19 with TRBJ2-4; the D is unclear. Germline values: CDR1 LNHDA, CDR2 SQIVND (reference sequence). The germline V and J ends were trimmed by 3 bases and 0 bases, with 12 bases remaining between them. CDR3 length: 16 residues. The CDR3 coding sequence is TGTGCCAGTAGTATTCCGAACGGGTTAGCCAAAAACATTCAGTACTTC. It translates to CASSIPNGLAKNIQYF.

This clonotype was counted ten times or more. The genes are TRBV7-9 and TRBJ2-5; 7 bases match TRBD2. V lost 2 bases and J lost 5; bases outside the gene matches: 14. CDR3 length: 17 amino acids. Germline V gene data show CDR1 as SEHNR and CDR2 as FQNEAQ (reference sequence). This CDR3 reads CASSLTQLSMRGETQYF. CDR3 nucleotides: TGTGCCAGCAGCTTAACCCAACTTTCGATGCGGGGGGAGACCCAGTACTTC. Filled out from reference TRBV7-9 and TRBJ2-5, the complete variable domain reads DTGVSQNPRHKITKRGQNVTFRCDPISEHNRLYWYRQTLGQGPEFLTYFQNEAQLEKSRLLSDRFSAERPKGSFSTLEIQRTEQGDSAMYLCASSLTQLSMRGETQYFGPGTRLLVL.

This clonotype was detected many times. This chain connects TRBV2 to TRBJ1-4; D is undetermined. The germline V and J ends were trimmed by 10 bases and 7 bases, with 13 bases remaining between them. Germline CDR1 and CDR2: SNHLY and FYNNEI. The CDR3 is 12 residues long. The CDR3 DNA sequence: TGTGCCAACGGACCCCGGGCTGAAAAACTGTTTTTT. Protein sequence: CANGPRAEKLFF.

Ten or more counts support this clonotype. The chain is built from TRBV3-1 and TRBJ1-1; 11 nucleotides match TRBD1. This CDR3 is 19 amino acids long. Trimming took 0 bases from V and 0 from J; bases not matched to a gene: 9. The germline CDR1 and CDR2 sequences are LGHDT and YNNKEL (reference sequence). The CDR3 region is CASSQDRPDRGHLNTEAFF. The CDR3 nucleotides read TGTGCCAGCAGCCAAGATCGCCCGGACAGGGGGCATTTGAACACTGAAGCTTTCTTT.

This clonotype showed up many times. V usage is TRBV7-9 and J usage is TRBJ2-1, with D possibly called TRBD1 or TRBD2 (5 bases each). Deletions cut 5 bases from V and 10 bases from J, with 27 bases between. Germline V gene sequence: CDR1 SEHNR, CDR2 FQNEAQ (reference sequence). The CDR3 contains 17 residues. This chain's CDR3 is CASSPYEGWAPQYEQFF. CDR3 DNA: TGTGCCAGCAGCCCATATGAGGGGTGGGCCCCACAATACGAGCAGTTCTTC.

This clonotype has more than one count but fewer than ten. The gene calls are TRBV9 and TRBJ2-1; 10 nucleotides align to TRBD2. Germline V gene sequence: CDR1 SGDLS, CDR2 YYNGEE. The CDR3 sequence is 14 residues long. Unmatched junction bases numbered 10, after V lost 4 bases and J lost 12 bases. The CDR3 sequence: CASSLTGTSATQFF. The CDR3 nucleotides read TGTGCCAGCAGCCTTACCGGGACTAGCGCTACGCAGTTCTTC.

This clonotype showed up just a few times. The rearrangement joins TRBV18 to TRBJ2-2, with D maybe TRBD2 (6 bases). This CDR3 is built from 16 residues. V lost 4 bases to trimming and J lost 0 bases, with 12 bases between them. CDR1 is KGHSH and CDR2 is LQKENI in the germline V gene. The CDR3, as DNA: TGTGCCAGCTCACGGACGGGGGACGCGAACACCGGGGAGCTGTTTTTT. Its protein product is CASSRTGDANTGELFF.

This clonotype was counted ten times or more. This chain connects TRBV11-2 to TRBJ2-5; D gene unclear. Deletions cut 5 bases from V and 5 bases from J, with 12 bases between. The CDR3 contains 13 residues. Germline CDR1 is SGHAT and CDR2 is FQNNGV. The CDR3 DNA sequence: TGTGCCAGCAGCAACGCGGTTAGCGAGACCCAGTACTTC. The encoded protein is CASSNAVSETQYF.

Only a few counts were recorded for this clonotype. The chain links TRBV5-5 to TRBJ2-5; 11 nucleotides align to TRBD2. CDR3 length: 16 residues. V dropped 3 bases and J dropped 5; count of bases not matched to a gene: 9. Germline CDR1 and CDR2: SGHKS and YYEKEE (reference sequence). The CDR3 region is CASSSTSGSVTETQYF. CDR3 DNA sequence: TGTGCCAGCAGCTCAACTAGCGGGAGCGTTACGGAGACCCAGTACTTC.

The table lists this clonotype with a few counts. This chain uses TRBV11-2 with TRBJ2-5, with unresolved D. Germline CDR1 SGHAT, CDR2 FQNNGV. The CDR3 consists of 15 residues. The V gene lost 2 bases and the J gene lost 5 bases, with 15 bases spanning the gap. The CDR3 region is CASSLLPDGRETQYF. CDR3 coding DNA: TGTGCCAGCAGCTTATTGCCGGACGGTAGGGAGACCCAGTACTTC. Drawing the rest from reference TRBV11-2 and TRBJ2-5, the complete variable domain is EAGVAQSPRYKIIEKRQSVAFWCNPISGHATLYWYQQILGQGPKLLIQFQNNGVVDDSQLPKDRFSAERLKGVDSTLKIQPAKLEDSAVYLCASSLLPDGRETQYFGPGTRLLVL.

This clonotype came up many times. The V and J genes are TRBV30 and TRBJ2-7; TRBD1 aligns across 8 bases. The length of the CDR3 is 13 residues. Per the germline V gene, CDR1 is GTSNPN and CDR2 is SVGIG (reference sequence). With V trimmed by 2 bases and J by 5 bases, 5 bases remained unmatched. The CDR3 loop is CAWSQGANHEQYF. As DNA, the CDR3 is TGTGCCTGGAGTCAGGGGGCGAACCACGAGCAGTACTTC. Variable domain in full (rest from reference TRBV30 and TRBJ2-7): SQTIHQWPATLVQPVGSPLSLECTVEGTSNPNLYWYRQAAGRGLQLLFYSVGIGQISSEVPQNLSASRPQDRQFILSSKKLLLSDSGFYLCAWSQGANHEQYFGPGTRLTVT.

This clonotype was recorded at least ten times. This rearrangement joins TRBV2 to TRBJ2-7; maybe TRBD2 (6 bases). Germline CDR1 SNHLY, CDR2 FYNNEI. The CDR3 loop spans 15 amino acids. V lost 11 bases and J lost 5, with 25 bases in between. The CDR3 loop is CAGIRPGRETHEQYF. The CDR3 DNA follows: TGTGCCGGCATAAGACCCGGACGGGAGACCCACGAGCAGTACTTC.

This clonotype came up many times. The V and J genes are TRBV2 and TRBJ2-4; 9 bases map to TRBD1. Germline V gene lookup returns CDR1 SNHLY and CDR2 FYNNEI. The CDR3 consists of 13 residues. V shed 11 bases and J 5 bases; nucleotides not matched to a gene: 7. The chain's CDR3 is CAGFRDRENIQYF. CDR3 nucleotide sequence: TGTGCCGGATTCCGGGACAGGGAAAACATTCAGTACTTC.

This clonotype was counted between two and nine times. The DNA for the CDR3 is TGTGCCAGCAGCCCTCCTGAAAAAGAGACCCAGTACTTC. It is translated as CASSPPEKETQYF. The chain employs TRBV7-9 and TRBJ2-5; D unresolved. V lost 5 bases and J 3 bases, leaving 10 bases between the germline ends. Germline-derived CDR1 and CDR2 are SEHNR and FQNEAQ (reference sequence). The length of the CDR3 is 13 residues.

The V call is TRBV6-1, the J call TRBJ1-5; 7 bases map to TRBD1. CDR3 size: 12 residues. Per the germline V gene, CDR1 is MNHNS and CDR2 is SASEGT. J lost 6 bases, V lost 10 bases, and 6 bases had no gene match. The CDR3 DNA sequence: TGTGCCACCTCCGACAGGGCTCAGCCCCAGCATTTT. Translation: CATSDRAQPQHF.

This clonotype turned up a few times. This CDR3 is CASSSPGREGTDTQYF. DNA of the CDR3: TGTGCCAGCAGTTCCCCTGGAAGGGAGGGGACAGATACGCAGTATTTT. This chain joins TRBV6-2 or TRBV6-3 and TRBJ2-3; 7 nucleotides align to TRBD2. Trimming took 4 bases from V and 3 from J; bases not matched to a gene: 10. This CDR3 has 16 amino acids. In germline, CDR1 is MNHEY, CDR2 SVGEGT.

This clonotype was counted ten times or more. The CDR3 reads CSVEDLRGPDEQFF. CDR3 bases: TGCAGCGTTGAAGACCTCAGGGGGCCAGATGAGCAGTTCTTC. The chain recombines TRBV29-1 with TRBJ2-1; 8 positions match TRBD1. Trimming at V came to 0 bases and at J to 8 bases, leaving 6 bases not matched to a gene. There are 14 residues in the CDR3. Germline CDR1 is SQVTM and CDR2 is ANQGSEA.

The chain uses TRBV6-2 or TRBV6-3 and TRBJ1-2; D is ambiguous. CDR1 MNHEY and CDR2 SVGEGT come from the germline V gene. The CDR3 contains 13 residues. Trimming pared 8 bases from V and 0 bases from J, leaving 10 bases between. CDR3: CASGEGPNYGYTF. The CDR3 coding sequence is TGTGCCAGCGGGGAGGGCCCTAACTATGGCTACACCTTC.

This clonotype was counted at least ten times. This sequence joins TRBV12-3 or TRBV12-4 and TRBJ2-2; D is unresolved. The ends were cut back, 2 bases at V and 7 bases at J, with 5 bases in the middle. The CDR3 has 12 residues. CDR3 coding DNA: TGTGCCAGCAGTTTATTCGGCGGGGAGCTGTTTTTT. Amino acids: CASSLFGGELFF.

This clonotype was seen at least ten times. Here the CDR3 reads CASRLDRGLSYEQYF. CDR3 coding DNA: TGTGCCAGCAGACTCGACAGGGGCCTCTCCTACGAGCAGTACTTC. The genes are TRBV6-1 and TRBJ2-7, with 8 bases aligning to TRBD1. V was clipped by 6 bases and J by 0 bases; unmatched bases: 7. This CDR3 has 15 amino acids. CDR1 is MNHNS and CDR2 is SASEGT in the germline V gene.

This clonotype was counted ten times or more. V gene TRBV30 combines with J gene TRBJ2-7; 14 bases match TRBD2. The V and J ends lost 4 bases and 4 bases, in that order; junction bases with no gene match: 6. The CDR3 consists of 15 residues. Germline CDR1 and CDR2: GTSNPN and SVGIG (reference sequence). CDR3 coding DNA: TGTGCCTGGACCGGGACTAGCGGGAGCGCTTACGAGCAGTACTTC. Residues: CAWTGTSGSAYEQYF.

This clonotype was counted only a few times. This chain links TRBV20-1 with TRBJ2-7; TRBD2 aligns across 8 bases. The CDR3 spans 16 residues. Germline loops: CDR1 DFQATT, CDR2 SNEGSKA (reference sequence). V lost 0 bases to trimming and J lost 2 bases; unmatched junction nucleotides: 9. The CDR3 bases are TGCAGTGCTAGAGACCAAAGCGGGAGATGGACCTACGAGCAGTACTTC. Translation: CSARDQSGRWTYEQYF.

This clonotype was seen many times. This rearrangement joins TRBV6-1 to TRBJ2-7, with 8 bases lining up with TRBD1. The CDR3 is made up of 13 amino acids. The germline V gene encodes CDR1 MNHNS and CDR2 SASEGT. The J segment lost 5 bases and the V segment lost 5 bases, leaving 5 bases of the junction unmatched. CDR3 sequence: CASSRQGWDEQYF. The CDR3 nucleotides are TGTGCCAGCAGTCGACAGGGGTGGGACGAGCAGTACTTC.

This clonotype was observed a few times. The V gene is TRBV27, the J gene TRBJ2-2; D gene uncertain. With 1 base removed from V and 4 bases from J, the gap between germline ends came to 10 bases. Looked up from germline, CDR1 is MNHEY and CDR2 is SMNVEV (reference sequence). The CDR3 sequence is 15 residues long. The DNA of the CDR3 is TGTGCCAGCAGTTTATACCACTTTATCACCGGGGAGCTGTTTTTT. This sequence encodes CASSLYHFITGELFF.